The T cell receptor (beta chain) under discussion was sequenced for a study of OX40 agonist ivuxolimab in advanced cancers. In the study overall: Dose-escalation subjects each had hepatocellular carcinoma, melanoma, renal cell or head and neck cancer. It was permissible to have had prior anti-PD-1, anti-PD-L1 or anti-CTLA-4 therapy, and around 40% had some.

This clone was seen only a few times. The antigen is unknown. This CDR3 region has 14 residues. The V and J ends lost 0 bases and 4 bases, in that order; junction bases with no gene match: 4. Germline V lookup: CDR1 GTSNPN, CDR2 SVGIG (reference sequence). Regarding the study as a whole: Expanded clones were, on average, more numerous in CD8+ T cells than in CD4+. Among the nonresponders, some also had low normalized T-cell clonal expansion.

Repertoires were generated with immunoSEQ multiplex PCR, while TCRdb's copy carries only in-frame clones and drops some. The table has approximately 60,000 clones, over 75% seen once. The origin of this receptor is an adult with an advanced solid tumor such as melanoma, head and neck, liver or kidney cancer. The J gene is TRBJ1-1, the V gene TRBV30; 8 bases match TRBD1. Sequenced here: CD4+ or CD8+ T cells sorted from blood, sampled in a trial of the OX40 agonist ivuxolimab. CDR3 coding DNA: TGTGCCTGGAGTGTAACAGGGGGACCCACTGAAGCTTTCTTT. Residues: CAWSVTGGPTEAFF.